This T cell receptor beta chain was profiled in a study of PD-L1 blockade in urothelial cancer. Study information: Analysis of blood occurred 3 weeks (second dose) and 6 weeks after treatment start. The median number of T cells present in blood samples was fewer than 150,000.

Enrolled patients showed locally advanced or metastatic urothelial carcinoma. TCRdb's copy holds only in-frame clones and misses some; the assay was immunoSEQ multiplex PCR. The sample contains around 40,000 clones, 75% to 90% of which appear only once. Germline V gene sequence: CDR1 SGHRS, CDR2 YFSETQ. V shed 2 bases and J shed 7 bases, with 12 bases lying between them. The CDR3 consists of 13 residues. Sequencing used PBMCs, obtained around atezolizumab (anti-PD-L1) treatment. The receptor comes from a man aged 55 to 69 with urothelial cancer. V gene TRBV5-1 combines with J gene TRBJ1-1; D is possibly TRBD1 (6 bases). This chain's CDR3 is CASSLNRDSEAFF. Here the CDR3 DNA reads TGCGCCAGCAGCTTAAACAGGGATAGTGAAGCTTTCTTT.